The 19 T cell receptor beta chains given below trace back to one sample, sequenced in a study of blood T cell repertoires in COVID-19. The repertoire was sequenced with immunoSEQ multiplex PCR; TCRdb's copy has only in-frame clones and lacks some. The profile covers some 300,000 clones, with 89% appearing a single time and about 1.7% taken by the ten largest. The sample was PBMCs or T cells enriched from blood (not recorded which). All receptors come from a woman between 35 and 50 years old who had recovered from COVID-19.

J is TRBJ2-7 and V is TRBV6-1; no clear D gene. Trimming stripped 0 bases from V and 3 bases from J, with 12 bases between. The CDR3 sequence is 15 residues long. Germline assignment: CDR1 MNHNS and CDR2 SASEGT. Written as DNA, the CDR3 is TGTGCCAGCAGTGAAGCGTCAAACAGCTACTACGAGCAGTACTTC. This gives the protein CASSEASNSYYEQYF.

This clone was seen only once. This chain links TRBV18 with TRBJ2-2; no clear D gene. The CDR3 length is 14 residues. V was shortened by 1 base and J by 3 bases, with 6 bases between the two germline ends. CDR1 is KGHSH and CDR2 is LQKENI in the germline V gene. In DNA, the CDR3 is TGTGCCAGCTCACCACGGGCGTACACCGGGGAGCTGTTTTTT. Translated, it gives CASSPRAYTGELFF.

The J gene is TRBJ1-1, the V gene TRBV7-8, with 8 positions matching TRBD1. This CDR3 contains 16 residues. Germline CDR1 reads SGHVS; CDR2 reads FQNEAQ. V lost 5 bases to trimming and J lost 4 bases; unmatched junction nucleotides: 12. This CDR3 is CASSITGGGWSTEAFF. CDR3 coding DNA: TGTGCCAGCAGCATAACAGGGGGTGGATGGAGCACTGAAGCTTTCTTT. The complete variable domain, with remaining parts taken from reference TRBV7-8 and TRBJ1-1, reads GAGVSQSPRYKVAKRGQDVALRCDPISGHVSLFWYQQALGQGPEFLTYFQNEAQLDKSGLPSDRFFAERPEGSVSTLKIQRTQQEDSAVYLCASSITGGGWSTEAFFGQGTRLTVV.

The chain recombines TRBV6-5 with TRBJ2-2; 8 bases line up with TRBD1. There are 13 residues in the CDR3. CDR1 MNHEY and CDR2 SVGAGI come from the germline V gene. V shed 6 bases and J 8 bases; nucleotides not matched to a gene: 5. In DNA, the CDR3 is TGTGCCAGCAGGCCAGGGGGCATGGGGGAGCTGTTTTTT. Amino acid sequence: CASRPGGMGELFF.

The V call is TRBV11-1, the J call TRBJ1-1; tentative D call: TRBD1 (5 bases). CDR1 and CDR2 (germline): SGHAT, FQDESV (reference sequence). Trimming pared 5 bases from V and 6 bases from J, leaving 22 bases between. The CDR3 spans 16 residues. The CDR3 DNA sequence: TGTGCCAGCAGCCCGGAAGGGGAGGACCCCTTCCCTGAAGCTTTCTTT. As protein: CASSPEGEDPFPEAFF.

CDR3 nucleotides: TGTGCCAGCAGTGACAAGGGGGCCACAGATACGCAGTATTTT. It specifies CASSDKGATDTQYF. The chain has TRBV2 and TRBJ2-3; TRBD1 matches 7 bases. Trimming cost V 3 bases and J 2 bases; bases outside gene matches: 2. The germline CDR1 and CDR2 sequences are SNHLY and FYNNEI. This CDR3 is built from 14 residues.

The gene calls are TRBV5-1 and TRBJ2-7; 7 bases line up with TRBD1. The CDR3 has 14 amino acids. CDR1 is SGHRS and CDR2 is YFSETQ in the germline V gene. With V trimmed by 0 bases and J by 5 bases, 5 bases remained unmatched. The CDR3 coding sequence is TGCGCCAGCAGCTTGGCTACGACAGGGCACGAGCAGTACTTC. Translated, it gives CASSLATTGHEQYF.

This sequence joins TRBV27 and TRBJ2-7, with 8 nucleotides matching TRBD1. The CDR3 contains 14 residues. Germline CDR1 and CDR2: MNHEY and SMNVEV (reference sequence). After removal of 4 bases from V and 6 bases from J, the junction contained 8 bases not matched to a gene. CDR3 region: CASSSGQVSVEQYF. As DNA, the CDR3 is TGTGCCAGCAGTTCGGGACAGGTTTCGGTCGAGCAGTACTTC.

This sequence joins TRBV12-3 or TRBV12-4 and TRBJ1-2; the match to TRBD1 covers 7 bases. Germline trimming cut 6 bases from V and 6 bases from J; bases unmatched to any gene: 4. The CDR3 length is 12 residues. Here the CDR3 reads CASRRQGNGYTF. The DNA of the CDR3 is TGTGCCAGCAGGCGACAGGGAAATGGCTACACCTTC.

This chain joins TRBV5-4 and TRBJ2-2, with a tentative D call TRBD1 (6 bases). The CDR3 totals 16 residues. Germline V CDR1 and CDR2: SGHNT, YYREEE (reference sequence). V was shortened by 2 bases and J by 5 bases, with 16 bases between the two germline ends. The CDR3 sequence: CASSLGMGQKTGELFF. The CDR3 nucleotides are TGTGCCAGCAGCTTAGGAATGGGACAAAAGACCGGGGAGCTGTTTTTT.

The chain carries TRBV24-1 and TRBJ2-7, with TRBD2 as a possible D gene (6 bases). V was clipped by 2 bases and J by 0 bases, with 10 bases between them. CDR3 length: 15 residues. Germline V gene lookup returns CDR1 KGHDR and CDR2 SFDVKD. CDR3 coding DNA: TGTGCCACCAGTGATTCGACTAGGAGCTCCTACGAGCAGTACTTC. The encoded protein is CATSDSTRSSYEQYF.

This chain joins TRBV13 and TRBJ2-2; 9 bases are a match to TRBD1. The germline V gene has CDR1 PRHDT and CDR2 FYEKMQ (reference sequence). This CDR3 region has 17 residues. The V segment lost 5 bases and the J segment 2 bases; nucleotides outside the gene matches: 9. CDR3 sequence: CASSPTKGQGNTGELFF. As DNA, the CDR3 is TGTGCCAGCAGCCCCACCAAGGGACAGGGAAACACCGGGGAGCTGTTTTTT. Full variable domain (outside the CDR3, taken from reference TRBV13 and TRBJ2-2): AAGVIQSPRHLIKEKRETATLKCYPIPRHDTVYWYQQGPGQDPQFLISFYEKMQSDKGSIPDRFSAQQFSDYHSELNMSSLELGDSALYFCASSPTKGQGNTGELFFGEGSRLTVL.

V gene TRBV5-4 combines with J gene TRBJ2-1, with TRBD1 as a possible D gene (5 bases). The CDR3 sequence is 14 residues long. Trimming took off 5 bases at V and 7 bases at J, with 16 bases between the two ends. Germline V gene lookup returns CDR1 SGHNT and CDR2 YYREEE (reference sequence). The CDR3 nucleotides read TGTGCCAGCAGAGTGGGTGGGGCCGATAATGAGCAGTTCTTC. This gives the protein CASRVGGADNEQFF.

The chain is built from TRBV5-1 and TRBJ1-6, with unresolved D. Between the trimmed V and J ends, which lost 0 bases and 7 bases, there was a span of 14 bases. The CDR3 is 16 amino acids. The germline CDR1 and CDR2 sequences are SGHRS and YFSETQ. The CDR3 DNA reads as TGCGCCAGCAGCTTGGAAGGCGGCAGCTCAAATTCACCCCTCCACTTT. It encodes CASSLEGGSSNSPLHF.

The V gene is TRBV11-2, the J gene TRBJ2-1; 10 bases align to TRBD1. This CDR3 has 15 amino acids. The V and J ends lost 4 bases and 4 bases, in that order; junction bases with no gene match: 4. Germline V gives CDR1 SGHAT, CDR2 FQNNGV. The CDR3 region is CASSYGQGEYNEQFF. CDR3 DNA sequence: TGTGCCAGCAGCTACGGACAGGGGGAGTACAATGAGCAGTTCTTC.

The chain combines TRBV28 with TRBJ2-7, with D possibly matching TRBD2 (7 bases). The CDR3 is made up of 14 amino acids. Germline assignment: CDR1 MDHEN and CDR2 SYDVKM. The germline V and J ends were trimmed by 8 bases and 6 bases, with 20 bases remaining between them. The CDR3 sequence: CASLLGGGASEQYF. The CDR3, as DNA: TGTGCCAGCCTGCTGGGAGGGGGGGCGAGCGAGCAGTACTTC.

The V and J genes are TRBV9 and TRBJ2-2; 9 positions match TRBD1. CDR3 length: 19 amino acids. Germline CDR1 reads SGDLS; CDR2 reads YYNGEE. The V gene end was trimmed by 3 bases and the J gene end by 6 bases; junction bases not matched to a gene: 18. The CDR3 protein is CASSAPSGQGQVSSGELFF. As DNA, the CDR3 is TGTGCCAGCAGCGCGCCCTCGGGACAGGGTCAGGTGTCGTCCGGGGAGCTGTTTTTT.

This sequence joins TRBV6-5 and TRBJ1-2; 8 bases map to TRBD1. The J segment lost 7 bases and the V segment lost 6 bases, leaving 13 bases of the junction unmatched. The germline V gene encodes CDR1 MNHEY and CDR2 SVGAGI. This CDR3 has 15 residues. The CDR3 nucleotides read TGTGCCAGCAGAACAGGGGGTACCAGGACTATTGGCTACACCTTC. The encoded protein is CASRTGGTRTIGYTF.

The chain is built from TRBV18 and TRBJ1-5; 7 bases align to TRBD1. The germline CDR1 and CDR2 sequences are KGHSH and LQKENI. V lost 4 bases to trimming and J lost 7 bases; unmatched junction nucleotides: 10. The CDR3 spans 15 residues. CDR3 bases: TGTGCCAGCTCACTCTTCCAGGGGGTTGAACAGCCCCAGCATTTT. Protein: CASSLFQGVEQPQHF.